This TCR beta chain is drawn from a study of CD8 T cells in ankylosing spondylitis. Study conclusions and caveats: Disease-linked clones reportedly showed significant enrichment in matched ankylosing spondylitis synovial fluid. A motif in TCR beta, a set of under ten highly homologous variants, appeared characteristic of ankylosing spondylitis blood. The authors found the disease-linked clones to be CD8+ and relatively rare in peripheral blood.

In this sample, this clonotype turned up a few times. The antigen remains undetermined. CDR1 and CDR2 from the germline V gene are LGHDT and YNNKEL (reference sequence). CDR3 size: 11 residues. V was shortened by 3 bases and J by 2 bases, with 2 bases between the two germline ends. Quantitative 5'-RACE with molecular barcodes generated TCR beta libraries. Each CDR3 protein is one row after TCRdb ran MiXCR on the 5' RACE reads. This sample has 400,000 to 450,000 distinct CDR3 sequences, with approximately 17% found just once. The receptor was derived from a male donor with ankylosing spondylitis. The chain recombines TRBV3-1 with TRBJ2-7; D is undetermined. Material: blood, either unsorted or a sorted T cell fraction (not recorded which). DNA of the CDR3: TGTGCCAGCAGCCACACCTACGAGCAGTACTTC. It codes for CASSHTYEQYF.